The clone carrying this TCR beta chain was seen a handful of times. What it binds is unknown. This CDR3 is 11 amino acids long. Germline lookup yields CDR1 MDHEN and CDR2 SYDVKM. V was pared by 10 bases and J by 2 bases, with 3 bases between. The PCR contained 60 Vbeta and 13 Jbeta primers. Clones were read by immunoSEQ multiplex PCR, and TCRdb kept only the in-frame ones, dropping some. Of some 160,000 clones in the sample, around 10% were seen once. The data belong to a study of cytomegalovirus exposure and HLA in healthy donors. Study in general: Early on, a data release was issued that held 80 million to 90 million unique TCRs from HLA-typed donors.

Overall study findings and caveats: Researchers reported in a later analysis that common viral pathogens appeared linked to several top clusters. Researchers catalogued approximately 160 TCR beta chains as cytomegalovirus-associated. In an earlier analysis, productive rearrangement rates for most beta V segments clustered near 87% or 30%.

The specimen sequenced was PBMCs. The chain carries TRBV28 and TRBJ2-6; no clear D gene. The sequence was collected from a male donor in good health and CMV-seronegative. The CDR3 sequence is CAIAGANVLTF. In nucleotides, the CDR3 is TGTGCCATAGCTGGGGCCAACGTCCTGACTTTC. Combining the CDR3 with reference TRBV28 and TRBJ2-6 gives the whole variable domain DVKVTQSSRYLVKRTGEKVFLECVQDMDHENMFWYRQDPGLGLRLIYFSYDVKMKEKGDIPEGYSVSREKKERFSLILESASTNQTSMYLCAIAGANVLTFGAGSRLTVL.